This T cell receptor beta chain was found in a study of early stage breast cancer tumors. Study overall: Among about twelve ER+/PR+/HER2- tumors, eight were ductal, four lobular. The study's findings and limits: Compared with adjacent normal breast, tumors showed around 2.5-fold denser, more clonal T cells.

The germline V and J ends were trimmed by 5 bases and 3 bases, with 10 bases remaining between them. This CDR3 contains 14 residues. Germline CDR1 is SGHAT and CDR2 is FQNNGV. The data were produced by immunoSEQ multiplex PCR, yet TCRdb's version contains in-frame clones alone and is incomplete. The top ten clones hold approximately 4.7% of a sample with roughly 53,000 clones, 90% to 95% of them seen once. Comment on this clone: What it binds is not known.

The sequencing input was blood. V gene TRBV11-2 combines with J gene TRBJ2-2; D is undetermined. The clonotype was recovered from a person in their 70s with breast cancer. The CDR3, as DNA: TGTGCCAGCAGCCGTGATCGGTACACCGGGGAGCTGTTTTTT. Translating it yields CASSRDRYTGELFF.